The clone carrying this T cell receptor (beta chain) was detected only a few times. The DNA is left out, because the CDR3 cannot be placed on it with certainty; the CDR3 is given as TCRdb lists it. Next came a second PCR, run for about 6 to 11 cycles, which used a sample-barcoded 5' primer along with a J-beta primer mix. Sequencing recovered at least 3 million CDR3-containing paired-end reads from each sample. Each CDR3 protein is one row after TCRdb ran MiXCR on the 5' RACE reads. Here the sample spans under 1,100,000 distinct CDR3 sequences, 25% being singletons. Germline V gives CDR1 MGHDK, CDR2 SYGVNS. Termini included, the CDR3 measures 14 amino acids. The sample comes from a study of blood T cells in healthy people across ages. This sample also appeared in a second study, on T cells of mothers and their children.

The clonotype was recovered from a girl aged 2-10 years in good health. The sequencing sample was made of blood. This rearrangement joins TRBV25-1 to TRBJ1-2; the D segment call TRBD1 is taken from the table without a DNA check. CDR3 sequence reads: CASSWAGGAYGCTF.